This T cell receptor (beta chain) was captured by sequencing in a study of shared clonotypes between healthy human individuals. CDR3 length equals 15 residues. Germline values: CDR1 MNHNS, CDR2 SASEGT. The V end was cut by 2 bases, the J end by 14 bases, with 24 bases between. Using immunoSEQ multiplex PCR, the repertoire was profiled, and TCRdb retains in-frame clones only, with some absent. Of under 1 million clones in the sample, roughly 92% were seen once. Naive CD8 cells lacked CD45RO and underwent positive selection for CCR7, leaving out terminally differentiated effector memory CD45RA+ cells. This chain joins TRBV6-1 and TRBJ1-2; D is perhaps TRBD1 (5 bases). The sample comprised naive CD8+ T cells sorted from blood. The TCR was taken from a man in his thirties or forties in good health. As DNA, the CDR3 is TGTGCCAGCAGTGAACGAGGCTCGACGGGGAGTGGGGCTACCTTC. This gives the protein CASSERGSTGSGATF.